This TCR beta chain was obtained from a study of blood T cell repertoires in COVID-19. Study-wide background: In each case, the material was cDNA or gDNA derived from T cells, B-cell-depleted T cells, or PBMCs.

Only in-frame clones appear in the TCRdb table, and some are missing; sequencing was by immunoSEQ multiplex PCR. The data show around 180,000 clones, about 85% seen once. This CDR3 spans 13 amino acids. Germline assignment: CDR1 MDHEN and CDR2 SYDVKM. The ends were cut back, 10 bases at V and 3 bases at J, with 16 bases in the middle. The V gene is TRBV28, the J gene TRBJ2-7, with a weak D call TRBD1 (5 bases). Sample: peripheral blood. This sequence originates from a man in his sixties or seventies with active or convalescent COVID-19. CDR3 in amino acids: CATHSVQGYEQYF. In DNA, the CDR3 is TGTGCCACCCACTCTGTCCAGGGCTACGAGCAGTACTTC.